The 7 T cell receptor beta chains below were found in one sample sequenced in a study of Ad26.COV2.S vaccination and SARS-CoV-2 variants. Assay used: immunoSEQ multiplex PCR; TCRdb lists only in-frame clones, some missing. The profile shows tens of thousands of clones, about four fifths of them singletons. The input for sequencing was peripheral blood, taken after recovery from COVID-19. The origin of the receptors is a human donor who had recovered from COVID-19.

This chain joins TRBV9 and TRBJ1-1; D is uncertain. Germline V CDR1 and CDR2: SGDLS, YYNGEE. The CDR3 extends over 14 amino acids. V was trimmed by 0 bases and J by 1 base, leaving 7 bases between them. In nucleotides, the CDR3 is TGTGCCAGCAGCGTAGATGGGCAGAACACTGAAGCTTTCTTT. Protein product: CASSVDGQNTEAFF.

The CDR3 protein is CASNPGQGAYEQYF. CDR3 coding DNA: TGTGCCAGCAATCCGGGACAGGGAGCGTACGAGCAGTACTTC. The genes are TRBV2 and TRBJ2-7; 9 bases map to TRBD1. The CDR3 is 14 residues long. The germline V gene encodes CDR1 SNHLY and CDR2 FYNNEI. Losses at the gene ends were 7 bases for V and 4 bases for J; bases not matched to a gene: 8.

This clone showed up just once. The V and J genes are TRBV6-2 or TRBV6-3 and TRBJ2-3, with 9 positions matching TRBD2. Germline CDR1 is MNHEY and CDR2 is SVGEGT. V trimming: 5 bases; J trimming: 2 bases; junction bases outside the gene matches: 8. The CDR3 has 16 amino acids. The CDR3 DNA sequence: TGTGCCAGCAGTGGGGTCCTAGCGGGACACACAGATACGCAGTATTTT. This codes for CASSGVLAGHTDTQYF.

The V gene is TRBV7-9, the J gene TRBJ2-2, with D tentatively TRBD2 (5 bases). Germline-derived CDR1 and CDR2 are SEHNR and FQNEAQ (reference sequence). The V end lost 4 bases, the J end lost 0 bases, and 12 bases lay between the germline ends. This CDR3 spans 16 amino acids. Written as DNA, the CDR3 is TGTGCCAGCAGCTCTAGGGAGACACCGAACACCGGGGAGCTGTTTTTT. Protein: CASSSRETPNTGELFF.

V is TRBV6-2 or TRBV6-3 and J is TRBJ2-3; a possible D gene is TRBD2 (6 bases). Trimming pared 0 bases from V and 4 bases from J, leaving 14 bases between. Looked up from germline, CDR1 is MNHEY and CDR2 is SVGEGT. This CDR3 has 16 residues. In DNA form, the CDR3 reads TGTGCCAGCAGTTACTCGAAAACGGGAGTGGCAGATACGCAGTATTTT. It is translated as CASSYSKTGVADTQYF.

This chain uses TRBV5-1 with TRBJ2-7; D unclear. This CDR3 has 12 amino acids. Trimming stripped 1 base from V and 4 bases from J, with 6 bases between. CDR1 and CDR2 (germline): SGHRS, YFSETQ. The CDR3, as DNA: TGCGCCAGCAGCTTGTATGGTTACGAGCAGTACTTC. It specifies CASSLYGYEQYF.

This clone was counted once. The rearrangement uses TRBV6-5 and TRBJ2-1; tentatively, D is TRBD1 (5 bases). Trimming left V 6 bases short and J 4 bases short, with 13 bases between. The CDR3 extends over 14 amino acids. CDR1 MNHEY and CDR2 SVGAGI come from the germline V gene. In DNA, the CDR3 is TGTGCCAGCAGGGGGCGGTCCGGGTACAATGAGCAGTTCTTC. The encoded protein is CASRGRSGYNEQFF.